Presented here are 29 T cell receptor beta chains from one specimen sequenced in a study of graft-versus-host responses after intestinal transplantation. Sequencing was performed with immunoSEQ multiplex PCR; in TCRdb, only in-frame clones are kept and a portion is missing. Altogether roughly 36,000 clones are present, under 85% being singletons, with the ten largest covering roughly 3.6%. The sample in question was PBMCs, obtained roughly 34 months after transplant. All receptors derive from a human patient who received an intestinal transplant, so some T cells may come from the graft donor.

This clone was observed a handful of times. This rearrangement joins TRBV5-1 to TRBJ1-3; no firm D call. The CDR3 consists of 14 residues. Trimming removed 0 bases from V and 0 bases from J, with 4 bases in between. From germline, CDR1 is SGHRS and CDR2 YFSETQ. As DNA, the CDR3 is TGCGCCAGCAGCTTGGACAACTCTGGAAACACCATATATTTT. Translated: CASSLDNSGNTIYF.

V gene TRBV20-1 combines with J gene TRBJ2-7; no reliable D call. The germline CDR1 and CDR2 sequences are DFQATT and SNEGSKA (reference sequence). The CDR3 totals 10 residues. The CDR3 bases are TGCAGCGTGGATTCATACGAGCAGTACTTC. Translating gives CSVDSYEQYF.

This rearrangement joins TRBV6-5 to TRBJ1-2, with TRBD1 matching over 7 bases. Germline trimming cut 7 bases from V and 2 bases from J; bases unmatched to any gene: 10. The germline V gene has CDR1 MNHEY and CDR2 SVGAGI. CDR3 size: 15 residues. CDR3 bases: TGTGCCAGCATGGGGACTGGGACAGCAAACTATGGCTACACCTTC. Amino acids: CASMGTGTANYGYTF.

The chain employs TRBV18 and TRBJ1-5, with D perhaps TRBD1 (6 bases). The CDR3 has 15 amino acids. The germline V gene encodes CDR1 KGHSH and CDR2 LQKENI. Trimming pared 3 bases from V and 3 bases from J, leaving 12 bases between. The CDR3 region has the DNA TGTGCCAGCTCACCGTCCGCGGGGGCCAATCAGCCCCAGCATTTT. It translates to CASSPSAGANQPQHF.

This clone was found once. The chain carries TRBV29-1 and TRBJ2-1; perhaps TRBD2 as D (6 bases). This CDR3 is built from 14 residues. Trimming left V 3 bases short and J 0 bases short, with 9 bases between. The germline gives CDR1 SQVTM, CDR2 ANQGSEA. CDR3 sequence reads: CSVEGLHSYNEQFF. CDR3 nucleotide sequence: TGCAGCGTTGAGGGACTCCACTCCTACAATGAGCAGTTCTTC.

This rearrangement joins TRBV18 to TRBJ1-3; D is unclear. The CDR3 consists of 17 residues. Germline assignment: CDR1 KGHSH and CDR2 LQKENI. With 2 bases removed from V and 0 bases from J, the gap between germline ends came to 14 bases. CDR3 in DNA: TGTGCCAGCTCACCAGGGAGGACGGAGAGCTCTGGAAACACCATATATTTT. Amino acids: CASSPGRTESSGNTIYF.

The chain links TRBV4-1 to TRBJ2-1; 8 bases map to TRBD2. The ends lost 4 bases at V and 10 bases at J; junction bases unmatched: 3. Germline values: CDR1 MGHRA, CDR2 YSYEKL. The CDR3 covers 12 residues. CDR3 residues: CASSLSGGEQFF. The CDR3 DNA sequence: TGCGCCAGCAGCCTCAGCGGGGGAGAGCAGTTCTTC.

The chain combines TRBV7-2 with TRBJ2-5; D is perhaps TRBD2 (5 bases). The CDR3 sequence is 14 residues long. Germline CDR1 SGHTA, CDR2 FQGNSA. Trimming removed 5 bases at V and 4 bases at J, with 14 bases between. The CDR3 protein is CASSRGRELETQYF. The CDR3 DNA reads TGTGCCAGCAGCCGCGGACGGGAACTAGAGACCCAGTACTTC.

CDR3: CATSGRQGTEQYF. CDR3 in DNA: TGTGCCACCAGCGGGAGACAGGGAACCGAGCAGTACTTC. The chain combines TRBV15 with TRBJ2-7; TRBD1 matches at 7 bases. J was trimmed by 6 bases and V by 5 bases; bases with no gene match: 7. Germline loops: CDR1 LNHNV, CDR2 YYDKDF (reference sequence). CDR3 length: 13 amino acids.

The chain has TRBV6-1 and TRBJ2-1; TRBD2 matches 10 bases. J lost 7 bases, V lost 7 bases, and 7 bases had no gene match. CDR3 length: 14 amino acids. The germline gives CDR1 MNHNS, CDR2 SASEGT. Here the CDR3 DNA reads TGTGCCAGCAATGGGCTAGCGGGAGTTAATGAGCAGTTCTTC. It specifies CASNGLAGVNEQFF.

V is TRBV6-1 and J is TRBJ2-1; a possible D gene is TRBD2 (5 bases). The CDR3 totals 14 residues. Germline-derived CDR1 and CDR2 are MNHNS and SASEGT. Trimming removed 2 bases from V and 9 bases from J, with 14 bases in between. The CDR3 DNA sequence: TGTGCCAGCAGTGAATACGGGGTCCGAAGTGAGCAGTTCTTC. Encoded protein: CASSEYGVRSEQFF.

This clone was seen once. The chain has TRBV7-3 and TRBJ2-1; D may be TRBD2 (6 bases). The V end was cut by 2 bases, the J end by 2 bases, with 16 bases between. CDR1 and CDR2 (germline): SGHTA, FQGTGA. This CDR3 is 17 amino acids long. The DNA for the CDR3 is TGTGCCAGCAGCTTAGAGAGGGCGGGGAGCGCCTACAATGAGCAGTTCTTC. Its protein product is CASSLERAGSAYNEQFF. The full variable domain, in which reference TRBV7-3 and TRBJ2-1 provide the parts outside the CDR3, is GAGVSQTPSNKVTEKGKYVELRCDPISGHTALYWYRQSLGQGPEFLIYFQGTGAADDSGLPNDRFFAVRPEGSVSTLKIQRTERGDSAVYLCASSLERAGSAYNEQFFGPGTRLTVL.

This CDR3 is CASSFRVLETGELFF. In DNA, the CDR3 is TGTGCCAGCAGCTTCCGGGTGTTAGAGACCGGGGAGCTGTTTTTT. V gene TRBV7-9 combines with J gene TRBJ2-2; D unresolved. Germline CDR1 reads SEHNR; CDR2 reads FQNEAQ (reference sequence). The CDR3 length is 15 residues. The V end lost 3 bases, the J end lost 5 bases, and 13 bases lay between the germline ends.

This chain joins TRBV19 and TRBJ2-1, with 11 bases that match TRBD2. The junction had 5 bases not matched to a gene; V was cut back by 8 bases and J by 5 bases. This CDR3 has 14 residues. Germline V gene lookup returns CDR1 LNHDA and CDR2 SQIVND (reference sequence). CDR3 sequence reads: CASLSGGAHNEQFF. The DNA of the CDR3 is TGTGCCAGTCTTAGCGGGGGGGCTCACAATGAGCAGTTCTTC.

J is TRBJ1-1 and V is TRBV30; D not certain. The V end lost 2 bases, the J end lost 0 bases, and 7 bases lay between the germline ends. This CDR3 is 13 amino acids long. Germline assignment: CDR1 GTSNPN and CDR2 SVGIG (reference sequence). CDR3 protein: CAWSLYLNTEAFF. The CDR3 bases are TGTGCCTGGAGTCTATACCTGAACACTGAAGCTTTCTTT.

V usage is TRBV6-6 and J usage is TRBJ2-2, with no clear D. Trimming pared 7 bases from V and 0 bases from J, leaving 6 bases between. Germline V lookup: CDR1 MNHNY, CDR2 SVGAGI (reference sequence). The CDR3 runs to 13 residues. CDR3 protein: CASTSANTGELFF. The CDR3 DNA follows: TGTGCCAGCACAAGTGCGAACACCGGGGAGCTGTTTTTT.

The chain combines TRBV11-2 with TRBJ1-3; no reliable D call. This CDR3 is built from 16 residues. Germline CDR1 SGHAT, CDR2 FQNNGV. V lost 1 base, J lost 4 bases, and 14 bases lay in between. The DNA of the CDR3 is TGTGCCAGCAGCTTAGCGGCTCCACAGACAGGAAACACCATATATTTT. Amino acids: CASSLAAPQTGNTIYF. Full variable domain (missing parts from reference TRBV11-2 and TRBJ1-3): EAGVAQSPRYKIIEKRQSVAFWCNPISGHATLYWYQQILGQGPKLLIQFQNNGVVDDSQLPKDRFSAERLKGVDSTLKIQPAKLEDSAVYLCASSLAAPQTGNTIYFGEGSWLTVV.

This chain joins TRBV15 and TRBJ2-2; 8 positions agree with TRBD1. CDR3 length: 16 residues. Germline CDR1 reads LNHNV; CDR2 reads YYDKDF (reference sequence). Unmatched junction bases numbered 3, after V lost 0 bases and J lost 3 bases. This CDR3 is CATSREQGAHTGELFF. CDR3 DNA sequence: TGTGCCACCAGCAGAGAGCAGGGGGCACACACCGGGGAGCTGTTTTTT.

The gene calls are TRBV6-5 and TRBJ1-2, with D tentatively TRBD1 (5 bases). CDR3 size: 13 residues. Germline V gives CDR1 MNHEY, CDR2 SVGAGI. The germline V and J ends were trimmed by 10 bases and 8 bases, with 20 bases remaining between them. As DNA, the CDR3 is TGTGCCACCGGCCGGGGGGTGGCTGGCGGCTACACCTTC. It yields the protein CATGRGVAGGYTF.

This chain uses TRBV28 with TRBJ1-6, with 8 bases identical to TRBD1. This CDR3 has 15 amino acids. The germline V gene encodes CDR1 MDHEN and CDR2 SYDVKM. V lost 5 bases to trimming and J lost 10 bases; unmatched junction nucleotides: 10. The CDR3: CASSTDLRGRSPLHF. The CDR3 DNA follows: TGTGCCAGCAGTACAGACCTCAGGGGGCGATCACCCCTCCACTTT.

This chain joins TRBV4-1 and TRBJ1-5; possibly TRBD1 for D (5 bases). The CDR3 covers 15 residues. Germline V lookup: CDR1 MGHRA, CDR2 YSYEKL. Trimming removed 5 bases at V and 3 bases at J, with 14 bases between. The CDR3 DNA reads as TGCGCCAGCAGCTTAATTACGGACACCAATCAGCCCCAGCATTTT. Amino acid sequence: CASSLITDTNQPQHF.

This sequence joins TRBV19 and TRBJ1-1; D is uncertain. Germline CDR1 and CDR2: LNHDA and SQIVND (reference sequence). The CDR3 runs 15 residues. The V end lost 3 bases, the J end lost 1 base, and 12 bases lay between the germline ends. This CDR3 reads CASSILQAPNTEAFF. The CDR3 nucleotides read TGTGCCAGTAGTATCTTGCAGGCACCGAACACTGAAGCTTTCTTT.

This clone was found a few times. J is TRBJ2-3 and V is TRBV6-4; 9 nucleotides line up with TRBD1. Germline V CDR1 and CDR2: MRHNA, SNTAGT. CDR3 size: 15 residues. Germline trimming cut 2 bases from V and 1 base from J; bases unmatched to any gene: 1. The CDR3: CASSDGDRGTDTQYF. As DNA, the CDR3 is TGTGCCAGCAGTGACGGGGACAGGGGCACAGATACGCAGTATTTT.

This clone was found a few times. This sequence joins TRBV15 and TRBJ1-5; no clear D gene. Per the germline V gene, CDR1 is LNHNV and CDR2 is YYDKDF (reference sequence). Trimming cost V 1 base and J 5 bases, with 9 bases left between them. There are 14 residues in the CDR3. The CDR3 is CATSRGGGYQPQHF. DNA for the CDR3: TGTGCCACCAGCAGAGGGGGAGGGTATCAGCCCCAGCATTTT.

The J gene is TRBJ2-7, the V gene TRBV5-1; a possible D gene is TRBD1 (6 bases). The CDR3 contains 16 residues. The V gene's germline CDR1 is SGHRS and CDR2 YFSETQ. The ends were cut back, 0 bases at V and 3 bases at J, with 16 bases in the middle. The CDR3 reads CASSLGGQSTFYEQYF. The CDR3 nucleotides are TGCGCCAGCAGCTTGGGAGGACAGTCCACCTTCTACGAGCAGTACTTC.

This chain links TRBV6-5 with TRBJ2-3, with a tentative D call TRBD2 (5 bases). Germline V gives CDR1 MNHEY, CDR2 SVGAGI. Trimming pared 6 bases from V and 2 bases from J, leaving 9 bases between. The CDR3 loop spans 13 amino acids. The CDR3 sequence: CASSRTVTDTQYF. The CDR3 coding sequence is TGTGCCAGCAGCAGGACTGTCACAGATACGCAGTATTTT.

This clone occurred once. The genes are TRBV6-5 and TRBJ2-7; a possible D gene is TRBD1 (6 bases). The CDR3 is 13 amino acids. V was trimmed by 2 bases and J by 3 bases, leaving 8 bases between them. Germline CDR1 reads MNHEY; CDR2 reads SVGAGI. The CDR3 nucleotides read TGTGCCAGCAGTTACGGACAGAACTACGAGCAGTACTTC. Its protein product is CASSYGQNYEQYF.

The chain recombines TRBV4-2 with TRBJ2-6, with D possibly TRBD1 on 6 matching bases. V lost 5 bases, J lost 4 bases, and 9 bases lay in between. This CDR3 has 14 amino acids. Germline-derived CDR1 and CDR2 are LGHNA and YNFKEQ. CDR3: CASSEGGGANVLTF. Written as DNA, the CDR3 is TGTGCCAGCAGCGAAGGGGGAGGGGCCAACGTCCTGACTTTC.

The chain recombines TRBV4-1 with TRBJ1-6; a possible D gene is TRBD1 (6 bases). CDR1 is MGHRA, CDR2 YSYEKL, per germline. V shed 1 base and J shed 9 bases, with 25 bases lying between them. The CDR3 runs 19 residues. Here the CDR3 reads CASSQGRVGSRTVSSPLHF. The CDR3 DNA reads as TGCGCCAGCAGCCAAGGCCGTGTGGGCTCCCGGACAGTGAGTTCACCCCTCCACTTT.